Included here is one TCR beta chain sequence, with context. Its antigen is unknown. The CDR3 length is 13 residues. In germline, CDR1 is SGHTA, CDR2 FQGNSA. The V end lost 4 bases, the J end lost 6 bases, and 10 bases lay between the germline ends. The second PCR ran about 7 to 12 cycles with a sample-barcoded 5' primer and J-beta primers. TCRdb analysed the 5' RACE reads with MiXCR anew, one entry per CDR3 protein. Counted here are 650,000 to 800,000 distinct CDR3 sequences, roughly half occurring once; the ten biggest clones make up around an eighth. These data come from a study of blood T cells in healthy people across ages. Study observations and caveats: For the donors, CMV status was unknown and possibly confounded expanded clonotype changes.

The TCR originated in a woman of 80 years or more in good health. The sequenced material came from blood. This chain joins TRBV7-2 and TRBJ2-1; D is undetermined. CDR3 protein: CASSSHLVNEQFF. The CDR3 DNA reads as TGTGCCAGCAGCTCACACCTAGTCAATGAGCAGTTCTTC.